These 5 T cell receptor beta chains were sequenced from one sample in a study of blood T cell repertoires in COVID-19 (dated by TCRdb to the early 2020s). Libraries were constructed by the immunoSEQ multiplex PCR assay. The table was pulled from immuneACCESS by TCRdb, which kept in-frame rearrangements only. Such tables lose some clones; where checked, under half of the loss comes from unresolved V genes, and the rest has no known cause. The sample has about 66,000 clones on record, approximately 79% of them singletons. The ten top clones hold under 7% of the sample. The material sequenced was peripheral blood. Every receptor here comes from a man between 60 and 70 years old with acute or convalescent COVID-19.

The chain combines TRBV12-3 or TRBV12-4 with TRBJ1-2, with TRBD1 matching over 10 bases. Germline trimming cut 5 bases from V and 4 bases from J; bases unmatched to any gene: 1. This CDR3 contains 13 residues. CDR3 amino acids: CASSRTGGYGYTF. In DNA form, the CDR3 reads TGTGCCAGCAGTAGGACAGGGGGCTATGGCTACACCTTC.

The chain couples TRBV6-2 or TRBV6-3 to TRBJ1-4; no reliable D call. The V end was cut by 6 bases, the J end by 8 bases, with 19 bases between. Germline V gene lookup returns CDR1 MNHEY and CDR2 SVGEGT. CDR3 length: 15 amino acids. The CDR3 here is CASSSRDPGREKLFF. CDR3 DNA: TGTGCCAGCAGCTCCCGGGATCCCGGGAGGGAAAAACTGTTTTTT.

This rearrangement joins TRBV19 to TRBJ2-3, with TRBD1 matching over 7 bases. The CDR3 sequence is 15 residues long. Germline loops: CDR1 LNHDA, CDR2 SQIVND (reference sequence). The ends lost 7 bases at V and 3 bases at J; junction bases unmatched: 10. Written as DNA, the CDR3 is TGTGCCAGTAAGGTCCGGGACAGCTTTACAGATACGCAGTATTTT. Translation: CASKVRDSFTDTQYF.

This chain joins TRBV30 and TRBJ2-5; D perhaps matches TRBD1 (5 bases). The CDR3 spans 17 residues. V lost 3 bases to trimming and J lost 2 bases, with 22 bases between them. CDR1 and CDR2 (germline): GTSNPN, SVGIG (reference sequence). This chain's CDR3 is CAWRKRRTGSGQETQYF. CDR3 coding DNA: TGTGCCTGGAGAAAAAGGAGAACAGGCTCCGGACAAGAGACCCAGTACTTC.

The chain is built from TRBV3-1 (or the pseudogene TRBV3-2) and TRBJ2-3, with D unclear. Germline assignment: CDR1 LGHDT and CDR2 YNNKEL (reference sequence). This CDR3 region has 12 residues. V gave up 4 bases and J gave up 6 bases, with 8 bases separating them. This CDR3 reads CASSPQADTQYF. For the CDR3, the DNA is TGTGCCAGCAGCCCCCAAGCCGATACGCAGTATTTT.